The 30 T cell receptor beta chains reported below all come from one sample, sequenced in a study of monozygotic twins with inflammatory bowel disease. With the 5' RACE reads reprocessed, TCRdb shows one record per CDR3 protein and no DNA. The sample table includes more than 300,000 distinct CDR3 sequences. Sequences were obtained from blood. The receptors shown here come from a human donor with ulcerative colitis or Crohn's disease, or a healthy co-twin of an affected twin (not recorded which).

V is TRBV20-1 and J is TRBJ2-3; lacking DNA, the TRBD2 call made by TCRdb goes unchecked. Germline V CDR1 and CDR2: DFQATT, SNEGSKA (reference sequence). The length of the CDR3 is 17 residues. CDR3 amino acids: CSATGLAGVLSTDTQYF.

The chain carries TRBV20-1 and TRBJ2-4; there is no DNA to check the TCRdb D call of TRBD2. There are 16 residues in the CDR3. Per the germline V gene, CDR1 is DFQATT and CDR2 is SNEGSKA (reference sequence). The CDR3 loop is CSVRLAGVIAKNIQYF.

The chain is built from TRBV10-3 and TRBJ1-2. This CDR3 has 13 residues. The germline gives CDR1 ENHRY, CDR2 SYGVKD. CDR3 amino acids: CAISESYGLGYTF.

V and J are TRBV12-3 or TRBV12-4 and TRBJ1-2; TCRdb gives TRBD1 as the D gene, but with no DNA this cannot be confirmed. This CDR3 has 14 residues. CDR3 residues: CASRQDREAYGYTF.

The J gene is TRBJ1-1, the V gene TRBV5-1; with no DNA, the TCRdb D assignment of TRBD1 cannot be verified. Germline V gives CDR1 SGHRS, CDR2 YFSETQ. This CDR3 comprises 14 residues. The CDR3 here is CASSLYGQGVEAFF.

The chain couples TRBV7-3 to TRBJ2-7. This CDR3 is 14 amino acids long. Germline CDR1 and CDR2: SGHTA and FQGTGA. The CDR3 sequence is CASSSDGSSYEQYF.

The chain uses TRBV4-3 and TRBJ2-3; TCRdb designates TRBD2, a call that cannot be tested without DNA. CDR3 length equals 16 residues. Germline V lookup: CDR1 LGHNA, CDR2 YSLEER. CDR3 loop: CASSQPTSGGTDTQYF.

CDR3 region: CASSLDPGGTGELFF. The rearrangement links TRBV4-1 to TRBJ2-2; the TRBD1 assignment by TCRdb is unverifiable without DNA. This CDR3 spans 15 amino acids. The germline V gene has CDR1 MGHRA and CDR2 YSYEKL.

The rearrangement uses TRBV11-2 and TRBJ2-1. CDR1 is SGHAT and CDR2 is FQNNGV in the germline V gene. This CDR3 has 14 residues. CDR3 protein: CASSLDPDYNEQFF. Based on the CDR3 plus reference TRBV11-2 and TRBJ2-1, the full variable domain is EAGVAQSPRYKIIEKRQSVAFWCNPISGHATLYWYQQILGQGPKLLIQFQNNGVVDDSQLPKDRFSAERLKGVDSTLKIQPAKLEDSAVYLCASSLDPDYNEQFFGPGTRLTVL.

The CDR3 sequence: CASSFLSLLAEQETQYF. V is TRBV12-3 or TRBV12-4 and J is TRBJ2-5; the D gene TCRdb calls, TRBD2, cannot be checked with no DNA. The CDR3 is 17 residues long.

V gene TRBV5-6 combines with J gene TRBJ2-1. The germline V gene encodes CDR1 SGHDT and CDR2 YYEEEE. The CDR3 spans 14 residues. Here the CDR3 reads CASSFVSSYNEQFF.

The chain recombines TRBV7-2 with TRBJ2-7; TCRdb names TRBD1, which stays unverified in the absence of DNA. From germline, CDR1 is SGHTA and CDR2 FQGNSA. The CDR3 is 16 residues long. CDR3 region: CASSLALAPAAYEQYF.

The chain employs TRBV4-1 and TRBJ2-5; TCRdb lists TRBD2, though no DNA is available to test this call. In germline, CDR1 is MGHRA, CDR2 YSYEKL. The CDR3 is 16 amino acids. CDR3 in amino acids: CAGSRRLAGDQETQYF.

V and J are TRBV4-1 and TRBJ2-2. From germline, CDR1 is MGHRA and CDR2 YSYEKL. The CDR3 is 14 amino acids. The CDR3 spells CASSQATNTGELFF.

This CDR3 is CASGLGAGTYEQYF. The chain couples TRBV12-5 to TRBJ2-7; TCRdb reports TRBD1, a call that lacks DNA to check it against. Germline-derived CDR1 and CDR2 are LGHNT and FRNRAP. The CDR3 totals 14 residues.

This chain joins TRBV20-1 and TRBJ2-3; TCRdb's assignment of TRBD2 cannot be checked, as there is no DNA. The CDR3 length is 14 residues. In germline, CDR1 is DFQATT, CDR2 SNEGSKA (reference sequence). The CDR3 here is CSARLAGGTDTQYF.

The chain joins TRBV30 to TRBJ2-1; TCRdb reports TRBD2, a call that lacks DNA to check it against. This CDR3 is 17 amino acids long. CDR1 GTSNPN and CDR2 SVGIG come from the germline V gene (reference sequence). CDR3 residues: CAWIRTSGGAWYNEQFF.

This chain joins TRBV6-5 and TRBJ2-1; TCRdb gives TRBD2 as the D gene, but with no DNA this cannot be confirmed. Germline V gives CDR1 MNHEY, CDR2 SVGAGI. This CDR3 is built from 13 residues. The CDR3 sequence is CASSYPSTREQFF.

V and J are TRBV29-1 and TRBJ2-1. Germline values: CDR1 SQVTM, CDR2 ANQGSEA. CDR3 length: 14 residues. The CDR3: CSVEARDYYNEQFF.

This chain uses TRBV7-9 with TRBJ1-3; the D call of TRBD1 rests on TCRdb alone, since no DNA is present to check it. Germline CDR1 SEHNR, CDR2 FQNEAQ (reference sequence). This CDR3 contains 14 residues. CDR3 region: CASSPRAGKVTIYF.

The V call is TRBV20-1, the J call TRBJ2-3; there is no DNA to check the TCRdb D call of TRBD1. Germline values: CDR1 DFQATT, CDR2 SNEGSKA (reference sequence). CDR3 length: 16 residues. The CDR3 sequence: CSAKSRRGTGTDTQYF.

The CDR3 here is CASSYGIGNYGYTF. The chain couples TRBV6-5 to TRBJ1-2. There are 14 residues in the CDR3. Germline CDR1 MNHEY, CDR2 SVGAGI.

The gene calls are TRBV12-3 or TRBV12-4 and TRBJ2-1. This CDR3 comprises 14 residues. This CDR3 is CASSLSDTYNEQFF.

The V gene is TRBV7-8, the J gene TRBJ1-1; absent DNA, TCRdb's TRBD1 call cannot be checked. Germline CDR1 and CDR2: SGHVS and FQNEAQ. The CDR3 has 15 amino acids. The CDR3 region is CASSLRDRVGTEAFF.

The CDR3 loop is CASSAENHASVADTQYF. J is TRBJ2-3 and V is TRBV5-1; TCRdb's D call, TRBD2, is unchecked because there is no DNA. CDR3 length: 17 residues. CDR1 is SGHRS, CDR2 YFSETQ, per germline.

CDR3 sequence reads: CASSSHVTGRETQYF. The J gene is TRBJ2-5, the V gene TRBV6-2 or TRBV6-3; TCRdb names TRBD1, which stays unverified in the absence of DNA. Per germline, CDR1 MNHEY and CDR2 SVGEGT. This CDR3 has 15 residues.

Here the CDR3 reads CASSQEITGEQFF. The V call is TRBV4-1, the J call TRBJ2-1. The CDR3 consists of 13 residues. The V gene's germline CDR1 is MGHRA and CDR2 YSYEKL.

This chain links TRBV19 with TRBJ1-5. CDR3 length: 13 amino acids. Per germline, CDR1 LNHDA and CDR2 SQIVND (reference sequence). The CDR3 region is CASSILDNQPQHF.

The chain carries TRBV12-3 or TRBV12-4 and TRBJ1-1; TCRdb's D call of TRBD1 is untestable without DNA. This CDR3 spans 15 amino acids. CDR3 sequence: CASSPGHLMNTEAFF.

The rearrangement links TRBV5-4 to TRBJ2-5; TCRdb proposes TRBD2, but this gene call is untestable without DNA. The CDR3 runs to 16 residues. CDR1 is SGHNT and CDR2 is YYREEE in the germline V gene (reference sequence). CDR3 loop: CASSLGVLAGEETQYF.